These 9 T cell receptor beta chains share one sample of origin, sequenced in a study of radiation and T cells in renal cell carcinoma. Time point defined: baseline pretreatment blood. Indicated treatment: 15 Gy SBRT to primary tumor, nephrectomy 4 weeks later. Profiled with immunoSEQ multiplex PCR; TCRdb holds only in-frame clones, not every one. The table records tens of thousands of clones, approximately 83% of them present only once. Here the sequenced sample was blood, taken from a patient whose treatment included radiotherapy and nephrectomy. The receptors come from a man aged 60 to 69 with renal cell carcinoma.

The chain uses TRBV5-5 and TRBJ1-2; 11 nucleotides agree with TRBD1. CDR1 SGHKS and CDR2 YYEKEE come from the germline V gene (reference sequence). Trimming removed 4 bases from V and 5 bases from J; junction bases left unmatched: 7. This CDR3 has 15 residues. CDR3 DNA sequence: TGTGCCAGCAGCCGCGGACAGGGGGCGCAATATGGCTACACCTTC. Its protein product is CASSRGQGAQYGYTF.

This chain links TRBV28 with TRBJ2-7; D call uncertain. CDR3 length equals 15 residues. The V gene's germline CDR1 is MDHEN and CDR2 SYDVKM. V was trimmed by 4 bases and J by 0 bases, leaving 13 bases between them. The CDR3 nucleotides are TGTGCCAGCAGTTCCGACTGGAAATACTCCTACGAGCAGTACTTC. As protein: CASSSDWKYSYEQYF.

Only one count was recorded for this clone. The genes are TRBV4-1 and TRBJ2-5, with D possibly being TRBD1 (6 bases). Matching the DNA end better, TRBJ2-7 makes the J call doubtful. This CDR3 has 14 amino acids. Germline V gene data show CDR1 as MGHRA and CDR2 as YSYEKL. CDR3 amino acids: CASSQMSAGDEQYF. The CDR3 DNA reads TGCGCCAGCAGCCAAATGTCGGCAGGGGACGAGCAGTACTTC.

The V call is TRBV7-2, the J call TRBJ1-1; TRBD1 might be the D (6 bases). In germline, CDR1 is SGHTA, CDR2 FQGNSA. CDR3 size: 13 residues. The V and J ends lost 4 bases and 1 base respectively, with 7 bases between them. The CDR3 region has the DNA TGTGCCAGCAGCTCACAGGGGAACACTGAAGCTTTCTTT. It specifies CASSSQGNTEAFF.

The chain employs TRBV5-1 and TRBJ2-7; 9 nucleotides match TRBD1. J gave up 0 bases and V 0 bases, and 10 bases lay outside the gene matches. Germline CDR1 and CDR2: SGHRS and YFSETQ. The length of the CDR3 is 18 residues. CDR3: CASSLGGAWTGVSYEQYF. CDR3 nucleotides: TGCGCCAGCAGCTTGGGTGGTGCCTGGACAGGGGTCTCCTACGAGCAGTACTTC.

The V call is TRBV11-1, the J call TRBJ2-7; TRBD1 aligns across 7 bases. The CDR3 totals 12 residues. Per germline, CDR1 SGHAT and CDR2 FQDESV (reference sequence). V shed 6 bases, J shed 5 bases, and the junction held 4 bases outside the gene matches. In DNA form, the CDR3 reads TGTGCCAGCAGTTATACAGGGGACGAGCAGTACTTC. Its translation is CASSYTGDEQYF.

This clone appeared once. J is TRBJ1-1 and V is TRBV9; tentatively, D is TRBD1 (6 bases). Germline V lookup: CDR1 SGDLS, CDR2 YYNGEE. Between the trimmed V and J ends, which lost 3 bases and 2 bases, there was a span of 8 bases. CDR3 size: 13 residues. The chain's CDR3 is CASSEQGNTEAFF. DNA of the CDR3: TGTGCCAGCAGCGAACAGGGAAACACTGAAGCTTTCTTT.

The chain carries TRBV5-4 and TRBJ2-7; no definite D call. Germline values: CDR1 SGHNT, CDR2 YYREEE (reference sequence). V was pared by 5 bases and J by 0 bases, with 12 bases between. The CDR3 covers 14 residues. The CDR3 DNA reads TGTGCCAGCAGGCCCGCACGAAACTCCTACGAGCAGTACTTC. It codes for CASRPARNSYEQYF.

The chain is built from TRBV7-9 and TRBJ2-4; 9 positions agree with TRBD1. The CDR3 runs to 16 residues. V lost 5 bases to trimming and J lost 6 bases; unmatched junction nucleotides: 11. Per germline, CDR1 SEHNR and CDR2 FQNEAQ (reference sequence). The CDR3 loop is CASSPSRGQGRNIQYF. Written as DNA, the CDR3 is TGTGCCAGCAGCCCGAGCCGCGGACAGGGGAGAAACATTCAGTACTTC.